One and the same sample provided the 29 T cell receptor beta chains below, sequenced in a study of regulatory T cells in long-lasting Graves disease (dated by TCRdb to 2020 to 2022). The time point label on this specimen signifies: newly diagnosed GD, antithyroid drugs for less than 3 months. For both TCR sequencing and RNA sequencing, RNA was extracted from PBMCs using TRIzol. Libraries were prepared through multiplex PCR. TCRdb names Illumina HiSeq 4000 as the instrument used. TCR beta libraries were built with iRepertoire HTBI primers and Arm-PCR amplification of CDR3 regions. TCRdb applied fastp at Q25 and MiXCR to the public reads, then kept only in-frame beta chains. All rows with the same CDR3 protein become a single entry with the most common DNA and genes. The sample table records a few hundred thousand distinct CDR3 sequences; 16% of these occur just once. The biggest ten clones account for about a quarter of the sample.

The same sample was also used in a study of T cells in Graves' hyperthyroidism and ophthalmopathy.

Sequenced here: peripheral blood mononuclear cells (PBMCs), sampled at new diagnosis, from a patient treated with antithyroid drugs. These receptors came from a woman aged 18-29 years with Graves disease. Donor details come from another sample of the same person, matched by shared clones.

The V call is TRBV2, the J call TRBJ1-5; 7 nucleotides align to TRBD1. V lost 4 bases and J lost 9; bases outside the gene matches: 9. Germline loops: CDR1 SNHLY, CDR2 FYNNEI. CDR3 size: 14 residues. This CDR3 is CASSAEGGHRPQHF. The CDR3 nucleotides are TGTGCCAGCAGTGCGGAAGGGGGCCATCGGCCCCAGCATTTT. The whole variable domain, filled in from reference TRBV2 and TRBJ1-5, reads EPEVTQTPSHQVTQMGQEVILRCVPISNHLYFYWYRQILGQKVEFLVSFYNNEISEKSEIFDDQFSVERPDGSNFTLKIRSTKLEDSAMYFCASSAEGGHRPQHFGDGTRLSIL.

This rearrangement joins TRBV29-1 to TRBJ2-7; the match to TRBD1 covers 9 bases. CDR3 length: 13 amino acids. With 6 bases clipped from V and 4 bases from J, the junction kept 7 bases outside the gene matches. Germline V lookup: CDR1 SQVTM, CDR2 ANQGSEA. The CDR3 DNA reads TGCAGCGTAGCCTCGACAGGGGGGTACGAGCAGTACTTC. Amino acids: CSVASTGGYEQYF.

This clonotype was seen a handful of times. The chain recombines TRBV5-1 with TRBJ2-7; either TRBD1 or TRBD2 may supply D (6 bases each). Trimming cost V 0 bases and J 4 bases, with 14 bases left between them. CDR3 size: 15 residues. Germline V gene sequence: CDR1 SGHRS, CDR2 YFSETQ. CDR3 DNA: TGCGCCAGCAGCTTGGTTGCCGGGGGCTCGTACGAGCAGTACTTC. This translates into CASSLVAGGSYEQYF.

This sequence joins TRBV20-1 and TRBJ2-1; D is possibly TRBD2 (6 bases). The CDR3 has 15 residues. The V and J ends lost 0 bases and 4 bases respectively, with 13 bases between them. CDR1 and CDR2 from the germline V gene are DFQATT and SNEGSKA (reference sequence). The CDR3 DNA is TGCAGTGCTAGAGATCTTGCTAGCGAGTACAATGAGCAGTTCTTC. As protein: CSARDLASEYNEQFF.

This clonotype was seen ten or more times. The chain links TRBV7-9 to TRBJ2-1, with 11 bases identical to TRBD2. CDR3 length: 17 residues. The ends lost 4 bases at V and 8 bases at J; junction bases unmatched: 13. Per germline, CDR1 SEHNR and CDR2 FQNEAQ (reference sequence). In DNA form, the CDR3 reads TGTGCCAGCAGCTCCCAGCTAGTTAGCGGGAGGGGAGATGAGCAGTTCTTC. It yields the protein CASSSQLVSGRGDEQFF.

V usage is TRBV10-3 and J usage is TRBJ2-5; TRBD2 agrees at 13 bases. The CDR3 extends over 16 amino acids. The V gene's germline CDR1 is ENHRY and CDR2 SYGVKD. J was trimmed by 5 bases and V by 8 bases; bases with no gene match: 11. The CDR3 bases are TGTGCCATCCGAGAACGACTAGCGGGAGGTTTGGAGACCCAGTACTTC. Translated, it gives CAIRERLAGGLETQYF.

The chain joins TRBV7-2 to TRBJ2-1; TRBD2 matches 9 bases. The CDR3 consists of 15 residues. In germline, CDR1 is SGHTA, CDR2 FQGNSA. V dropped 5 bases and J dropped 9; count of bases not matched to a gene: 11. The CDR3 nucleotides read TGTGCCAGCAGCGGAAGGCTAGCGGGATCGGGTGAGCAGTTCTTC. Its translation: CASSGRLAGSGEQFF. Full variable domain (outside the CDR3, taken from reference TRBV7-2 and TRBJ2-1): GAGVSQSPSNKVTEKGKDVELRCDPISGHTALYWYRQSLGQGLEFLIYFQGNSAPDKSGLPSDRFSAERTGGSVSTLTIQRTQQEDSAVYLCASSGRLAGSGEQFFGPGTRLTVL.

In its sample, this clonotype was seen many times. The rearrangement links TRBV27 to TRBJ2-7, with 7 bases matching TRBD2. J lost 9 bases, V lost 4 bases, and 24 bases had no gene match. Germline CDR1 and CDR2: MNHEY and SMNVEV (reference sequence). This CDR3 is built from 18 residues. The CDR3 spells CASSSVPQRLALPERQYF. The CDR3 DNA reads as TGTGCCAGCAGTTCGGTTCCCCAGAGACTAGCTCTTCCAGAAAGGCAGTACTTC.

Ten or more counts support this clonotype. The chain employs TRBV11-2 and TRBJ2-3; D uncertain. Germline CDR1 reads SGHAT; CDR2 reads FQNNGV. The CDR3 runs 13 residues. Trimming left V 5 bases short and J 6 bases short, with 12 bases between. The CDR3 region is CASSRSAGDTQYF. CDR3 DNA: TGTGCCAGCAGCCGATCCGCTGGGGATACGCAGTATTTT.

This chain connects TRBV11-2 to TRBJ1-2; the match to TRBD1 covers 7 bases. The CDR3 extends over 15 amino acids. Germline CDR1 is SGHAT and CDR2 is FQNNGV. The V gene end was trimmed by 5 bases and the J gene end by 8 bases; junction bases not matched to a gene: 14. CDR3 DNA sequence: TGTGCCAGCAGCGGATTACAGGGGATCCACACGGGCTACACCTTC. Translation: CASSGLQGIHTGYTF.

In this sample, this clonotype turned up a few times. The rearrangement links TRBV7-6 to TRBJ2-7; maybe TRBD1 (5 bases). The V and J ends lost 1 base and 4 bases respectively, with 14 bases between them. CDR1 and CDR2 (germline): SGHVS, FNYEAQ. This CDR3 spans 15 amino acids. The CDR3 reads CASSLGGRGPYEQYF. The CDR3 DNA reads TGTGCCAGCAGCTTAGGTGGAAGGGGTCCATACGAGCAGTACTTC.

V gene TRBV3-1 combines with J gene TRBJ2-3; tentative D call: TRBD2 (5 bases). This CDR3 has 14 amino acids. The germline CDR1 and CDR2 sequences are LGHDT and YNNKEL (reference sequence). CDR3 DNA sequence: TGTGGCGGCAGCCAAGACTATCGCACAGATACGCAGTATTTT. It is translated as CGGSQDYRTDTQYF.

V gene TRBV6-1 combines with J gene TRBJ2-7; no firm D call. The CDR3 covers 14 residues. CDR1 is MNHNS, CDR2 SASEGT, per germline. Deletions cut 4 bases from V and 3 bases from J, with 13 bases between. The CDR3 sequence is CASSGNLLLYEQYF. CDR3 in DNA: TGTGCCAGCAGTGGGAACCTTCTCCTCTACGAGCAGTACTTC.

CDR3 in DNA: TGTGCCAGCAGCAAAGATGAGCAGTTCTTC. The encoded protein is CASSKDEQFF. The chain uses TRBV6-4 and TRBJ2-1, with D uncertain. Deletions cut 6 bases from V and 8 bases from J, with 5 bases between. The CDR3 has 10 residues. Per germline, CDR1 MRHNA and CDR2 SNTAGT.

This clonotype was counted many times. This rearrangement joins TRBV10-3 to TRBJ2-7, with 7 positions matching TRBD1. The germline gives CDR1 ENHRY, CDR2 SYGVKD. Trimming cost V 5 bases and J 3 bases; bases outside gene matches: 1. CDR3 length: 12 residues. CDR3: CAISPGGYEQYF. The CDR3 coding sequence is TGTGCCATCAGTCCAGGGGGCTACGAGCAGTACTTC.

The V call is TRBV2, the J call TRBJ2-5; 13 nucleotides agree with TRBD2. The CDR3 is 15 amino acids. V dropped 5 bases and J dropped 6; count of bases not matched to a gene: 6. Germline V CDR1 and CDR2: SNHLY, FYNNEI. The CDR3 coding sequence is TGTGCCAGCAGTACTAGCGGGAGGGCCACGAAGACCCAGTACTTC. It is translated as CASSTSGRATKTQYF.

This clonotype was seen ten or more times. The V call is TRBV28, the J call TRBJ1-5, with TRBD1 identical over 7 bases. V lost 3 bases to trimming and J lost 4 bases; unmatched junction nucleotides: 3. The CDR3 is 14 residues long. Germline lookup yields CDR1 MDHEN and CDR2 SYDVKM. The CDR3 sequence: CASSLLQGNQPQHF. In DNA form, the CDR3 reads TGTGCCAGCAGTTTGTTACAGGGGAATCAGCCCCAGCATTTT.

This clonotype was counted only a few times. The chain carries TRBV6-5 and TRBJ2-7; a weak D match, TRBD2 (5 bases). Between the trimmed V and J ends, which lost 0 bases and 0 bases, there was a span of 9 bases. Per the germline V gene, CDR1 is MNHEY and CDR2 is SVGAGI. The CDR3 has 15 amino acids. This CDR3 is CASSYSTSSSYEQYF. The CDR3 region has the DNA TGTGCCAGCAGTTACTCCACTAGTAGCTCCTACGAGCAGTACTTC.

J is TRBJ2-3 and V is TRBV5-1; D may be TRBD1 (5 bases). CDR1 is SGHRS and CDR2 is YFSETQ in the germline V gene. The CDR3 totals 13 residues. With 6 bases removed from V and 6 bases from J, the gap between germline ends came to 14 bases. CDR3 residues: CASIGHLRDTQYF. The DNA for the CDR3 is TGCGCCAGCATCGGACACTTAAGGGATACGCAGTATTTT. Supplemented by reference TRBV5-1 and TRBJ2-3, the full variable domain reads KAGVTQTPRYLIKTRGQQVTLSCSPISGHRSVSWYQQTPGQGLQFLFEYFSETQRNKGNFPGRFSGRQFSNSRSEMNVSTLELGDSALYLCASIGHLRDTQYFGPGTRLTVL.

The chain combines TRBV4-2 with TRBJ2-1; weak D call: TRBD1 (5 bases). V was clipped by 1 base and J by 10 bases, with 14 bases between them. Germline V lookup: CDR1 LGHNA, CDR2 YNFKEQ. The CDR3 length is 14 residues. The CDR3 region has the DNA TGTGCCAGCAGCCAAGTAGGGGCAGGACCCGAGCAGTTCTTC. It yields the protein CASSQVGAGPEQFF.

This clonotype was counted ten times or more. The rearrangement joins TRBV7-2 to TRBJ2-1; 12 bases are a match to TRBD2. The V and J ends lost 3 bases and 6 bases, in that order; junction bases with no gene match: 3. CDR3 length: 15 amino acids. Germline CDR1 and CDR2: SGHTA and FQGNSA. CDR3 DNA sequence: TGTGCCAGCAGCTTGCTAGCGGGAGGGTTCAATGAGCAGTTCTTC. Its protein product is CASSLLAGGFNEQFF.

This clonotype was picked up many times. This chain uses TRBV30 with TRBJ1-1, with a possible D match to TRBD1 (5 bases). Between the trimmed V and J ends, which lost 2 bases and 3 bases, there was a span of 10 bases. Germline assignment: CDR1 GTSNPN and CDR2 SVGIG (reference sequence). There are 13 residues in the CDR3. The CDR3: CAWSKGIDTEAFF. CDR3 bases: TGTGCCTGGAGTAAGGGGATCGACACTGAAGCTTTCTTT.

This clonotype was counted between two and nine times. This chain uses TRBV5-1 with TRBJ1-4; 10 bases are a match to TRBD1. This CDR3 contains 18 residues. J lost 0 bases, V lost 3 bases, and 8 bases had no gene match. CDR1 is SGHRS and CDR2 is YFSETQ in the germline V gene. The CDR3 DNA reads TGCGCCAGCAGCTCCGCCGGGACAGGGGCTACAACTAATGAAAAACTGTTTTTT. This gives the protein CASSSAGTGATTNEKLFF. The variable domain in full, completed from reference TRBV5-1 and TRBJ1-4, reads KAGVTQTPRYLIKTRGQQVTLSCSPISGHRSVSWYQQTPGQGLQFLFEYFSETQRNKGNFPGRFSGRQFSNSRSEMNVSTLELGDSALYLCASSSAGTGATTNEKLFFGSGTQLSVL.

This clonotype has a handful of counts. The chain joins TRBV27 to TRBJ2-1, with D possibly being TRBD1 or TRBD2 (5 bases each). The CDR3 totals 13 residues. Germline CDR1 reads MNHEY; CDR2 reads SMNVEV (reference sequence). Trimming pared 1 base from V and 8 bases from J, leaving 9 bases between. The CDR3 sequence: CASSLWGIDEQFF. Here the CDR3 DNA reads TGTGCCAGCAGTTTATGGGGGATAGATGAGCAGTTCTTC.

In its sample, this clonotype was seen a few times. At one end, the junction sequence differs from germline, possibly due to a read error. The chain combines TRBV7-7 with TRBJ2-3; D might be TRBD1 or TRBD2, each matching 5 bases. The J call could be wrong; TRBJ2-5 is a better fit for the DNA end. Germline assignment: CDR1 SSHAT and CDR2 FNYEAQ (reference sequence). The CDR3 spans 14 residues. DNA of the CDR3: TGTGCTAGCAGCTCTCCGGGACGGCAAGGGACCCAGTACTTC. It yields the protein CASSSPGRQGTQYF.

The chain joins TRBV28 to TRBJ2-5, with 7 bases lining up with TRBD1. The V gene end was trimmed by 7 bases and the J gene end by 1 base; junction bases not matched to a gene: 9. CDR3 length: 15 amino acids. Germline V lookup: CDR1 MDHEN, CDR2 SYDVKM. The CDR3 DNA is TGTGCCAGCACCAACCTAGGGACAGTCCAAGAGACCCAGTACTTC. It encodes CASTNLGTVQETQYF. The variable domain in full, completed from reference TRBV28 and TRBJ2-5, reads DVKVTQSSRYLVKRTGEKVFLECVQDMDHENMFWYRQDPGLGLRLIYFSYDVKMKEKGDIPEGYSVSREKKERFSLILESASTNQTSMYLCASTNLGTVQETQYFGPGTRLLVL.

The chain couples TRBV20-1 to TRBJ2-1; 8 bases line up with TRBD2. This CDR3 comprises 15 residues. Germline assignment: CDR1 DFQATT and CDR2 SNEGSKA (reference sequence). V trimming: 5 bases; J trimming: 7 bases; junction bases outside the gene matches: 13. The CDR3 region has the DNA TGCAGTGCTTCCCTCTTGGGACTAGAGGCAAATGAGCAGTTCTTC. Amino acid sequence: CSASLLGLEANEQFF.

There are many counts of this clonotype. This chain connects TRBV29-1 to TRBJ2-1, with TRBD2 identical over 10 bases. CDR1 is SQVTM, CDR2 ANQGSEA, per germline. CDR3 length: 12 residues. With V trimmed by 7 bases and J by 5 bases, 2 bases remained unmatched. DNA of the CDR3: TGCAGCGCCGGACTAGCGGACAATGAGCAGTTCTTC. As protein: CSAGLADNEQFF.

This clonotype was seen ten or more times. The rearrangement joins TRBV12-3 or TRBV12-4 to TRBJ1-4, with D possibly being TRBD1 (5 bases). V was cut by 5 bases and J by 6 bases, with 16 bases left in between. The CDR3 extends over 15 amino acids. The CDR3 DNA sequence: TGTGCCAGCAGTCGGGGGAGGGATTCATATGAAAAACTGTTTTTT. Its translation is CASSRGRDSYEKLFF.